This T cell receptor beta chain was identified during a study of graft-versus-host responses after intestinal transplantation. The study's findings and limits: Recipient bone marrow held GvH clones, some seen earlier in ileum or blood.

Germline CDR1 and CDR2: SGHRS and YFSETQ. V was clipped by 4 bases and J by 4 bases; unmatched bases: 10. CDR3 size: 16 residues. On this clone itself: Its antigen is as yet unknown.

The table came from immunoSEQ multiplex PCR; TCRdb's copy has only in-frame clones and leaves some out. The sample lists some 90,000 clones; approximately 87% were seen once. This material consisted of unstimulated CD4+ T cells sorted from spleen or lymph node cells, taken before intestinal transplant. The chain links TRBV5-1 to TRBJ1-2; 10 nucleotides line up with TRBD1. The origin of this receptor is a human donor who received an intestinal transplant. CDR3 sequence reads: CASSTGTGVKAYGYTF. DNA for the CDR3: TGCGCCAGCAGCACCGGGACAGGGGTTAAGGCCTATGGCTACACCTTC.